This T cell receptor (beta chain) appears in the sequencing data of a study of cytomegalovirus exposure and HLA in healthy donors. Researchers ran the PCR with 60 Vbeta and 13 Jbeta primers. Under the authors' procedure: Later, an analysis found tens of millions of unique TCR beta chains, and 9.5 million to 12 million of these were shared. Sequenced by immunoSEQ multiplex PCR; TCRdb stores in-frame clones only, minus some. For V, J and clone size, that table is used; D and trimming come from the DNA. This table has about 150,000 clones, 75% to 80% appearing once. Germline V gene lookup returns CDR1 MDHEN and CDR2 SYDVKM. The CDR3 has 14 residues. Trimming cost V 4 bases and J 4 bases; bases outside gene matches: 6.

The specimen was PBMCs. The gene calls are TRBV28 and TRBJ1-1; 7 nucleotides agree with TRBD1. This TCR was sampled from a young woman in good health and CMV-seronegative. CDR3 bases: TGTGCCAGCAGTTACAGGGGTTTGGCCACTGAAGCTTTCTTT. Encoded protein: CASSYRGLATEAFF.